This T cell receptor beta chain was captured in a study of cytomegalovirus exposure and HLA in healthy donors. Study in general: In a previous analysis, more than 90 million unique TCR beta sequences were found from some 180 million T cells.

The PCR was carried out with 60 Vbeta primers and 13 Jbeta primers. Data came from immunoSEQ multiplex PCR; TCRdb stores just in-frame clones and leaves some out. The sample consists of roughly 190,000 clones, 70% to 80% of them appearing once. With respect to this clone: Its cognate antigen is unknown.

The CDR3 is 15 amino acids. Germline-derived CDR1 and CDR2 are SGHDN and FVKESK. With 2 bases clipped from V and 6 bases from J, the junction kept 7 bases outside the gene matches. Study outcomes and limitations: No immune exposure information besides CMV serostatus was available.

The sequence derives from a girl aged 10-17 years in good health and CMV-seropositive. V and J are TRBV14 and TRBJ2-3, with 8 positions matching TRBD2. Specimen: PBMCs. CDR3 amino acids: CASSQLSGGLDTQYF. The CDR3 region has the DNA TGTGCCAGCAGCCAACTTTCGGGGGGGCTTGATACGCAGTATTTT. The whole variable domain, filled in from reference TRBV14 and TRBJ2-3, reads EAGVTQFPSHSVIEKGQTVTLRCDPISGHDNLYWYRRVMGKEIKFLLHFVKESKQDESGMPNNRFLAERTGGTYSTLKVQPAELEDSGVYFCASSQLSGGLDTQYFGPGTRLTVL.